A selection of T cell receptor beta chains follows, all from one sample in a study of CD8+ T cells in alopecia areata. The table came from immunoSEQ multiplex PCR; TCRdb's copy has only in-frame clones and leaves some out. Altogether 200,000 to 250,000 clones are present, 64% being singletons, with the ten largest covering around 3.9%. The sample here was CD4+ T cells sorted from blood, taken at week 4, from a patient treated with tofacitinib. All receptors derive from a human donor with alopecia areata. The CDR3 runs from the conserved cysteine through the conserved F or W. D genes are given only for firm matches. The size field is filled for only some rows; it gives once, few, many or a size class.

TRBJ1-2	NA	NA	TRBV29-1	CSVGVRGWSNYGYTF	TGCAGCGTGGGGGTCAGGGGATGGAGTAACTATGGCTACACCTTC
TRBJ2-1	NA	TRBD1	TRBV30	CVWSGQGVQFF	TGTGTCTGGAGTGGACAGGGTGTCCAGTTCTTC
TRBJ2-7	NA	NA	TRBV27	CASSLGRGGYEQYF	TGTGCCAGCAGTTTAGGCAGGGGCGGGTACGAGCAGTACTTC
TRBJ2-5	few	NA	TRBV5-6	CASSFQRGETQYF	TGTGCCAGCAGCTTCCAACGGGGGGAGACCCAGTACTTC
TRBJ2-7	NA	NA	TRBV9	CASSADSWGEQYF	TGTGCCAGCAGCGCGGACTCGTGGGGCGAGCAGTACTTC
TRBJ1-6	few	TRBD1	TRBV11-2	CASSQGTGSSPLHF	TGTGCCAGCAGCCAGGGGACAGGGAGTTCACCCCTCCACTTT
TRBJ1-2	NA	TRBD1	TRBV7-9	CASSPMTGSDGGYTF	TGTGCCAGCAGCCCCATGACAGGGTCGGATGGGGGCTACACCTTC
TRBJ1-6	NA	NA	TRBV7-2	CASSLRRGDNSPLHF	TGTGCCAGCAGCTTACGGCGGGGGGATAATTCACCCCTCCACTTT
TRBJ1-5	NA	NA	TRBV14	CASSQDLGQPQHF	TGTGCCAGCAGCCAAGATTTGGGTCAGCCCCAGCATTTT
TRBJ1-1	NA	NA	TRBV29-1	CSVARVPEAFF	TGCAGCGTTGCGAGGGTTCCTGAAGCTTTCTTT
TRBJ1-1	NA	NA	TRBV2	CASSERQGSTEAFF	TGTGCCAGCAGTGAAAGGCAGGGGTCCACTGAAGCTTTCTTT
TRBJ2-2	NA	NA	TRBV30	CAWSALGAPNTGELFF	TGTGCCTGGAGTGCTCTTGGGGCTCCGAACACCGGGGAGCTGTTTTTT
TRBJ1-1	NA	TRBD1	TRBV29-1	CSVERDRVENTEAFF	TGCAGCGTTGAGCGGGACAGGGTCGAGAACACTGAAGCTTTCTTT
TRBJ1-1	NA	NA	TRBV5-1	CASLGGSGHTEAFF	TGCGCCAGCCTCGGGGGCTCGGGACACACTGAAGCTTTCTTT
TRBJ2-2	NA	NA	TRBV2	CASSPSTVTGELFF	TGTGCCAGCAGCCCCTCGACGGTCACCGGGGAGCTGTTTTTT
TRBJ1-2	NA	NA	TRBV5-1	CASSSGEVNYGYTF	TGCGCCAGCAGCTCCGGCGAAGTCAACTATGGCTACACCTTC
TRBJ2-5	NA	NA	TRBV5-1	CASSLAAETQYF	TGCGCCAGCAGCTTGGCGGCAGAGACCCAGTACTTC
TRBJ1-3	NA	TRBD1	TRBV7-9	CASSPGGGNTIYF	TGTGCCAGCAGCCCAGGGGGTGGAAACACCATATATTTT
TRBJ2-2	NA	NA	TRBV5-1	CASSPDPWGGELFF	TGCGCCAGCAGCCCGGACCCGTGGGGCGGGGAGCTGTTTTTT
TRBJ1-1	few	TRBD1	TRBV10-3	CAITGTGGDTEAFF	TGTGCCATCACCGGAACAGGGGGGGACACTGAAGCTTTCTTT
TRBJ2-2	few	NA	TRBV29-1	CSVRGTGTGELFF	TGCAGCGTAAGGGGGACTGGCACCGGGGAGCTGTTTTTT
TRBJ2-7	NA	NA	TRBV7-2	CASSLEGGRYEQYF	TGTGCCAGCAGCTTAGAGGGGGGACGCTACGAGCAGTACTTC
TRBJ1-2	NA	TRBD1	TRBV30	CAADRGYGYTF	TGTGCTGCGGACAGGGGTTATGGCTACACCTTC
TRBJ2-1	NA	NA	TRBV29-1	CSVGRQVPSYNEQFF	TGCAGCGTAGGACGACAGGTACCCTCCTACAATGAGCAGTTCTTC
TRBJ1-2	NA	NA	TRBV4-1	CASSQALGNYGYTF	TGCGCCAGCAGCCAAGCTCTGGGCAACTATGGCTACACCTTC
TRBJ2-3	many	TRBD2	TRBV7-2	CASSLMGGGTDTQYF	TGTGCCAGCAGCTTAATGGGAGGGGGCACAGATACGCAGTATTTT
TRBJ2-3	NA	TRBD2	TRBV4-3	CASRRSGADTQYF	TGCGCCAGCAGGAGGAGCGGGGCAGATACGCAGTATTTT
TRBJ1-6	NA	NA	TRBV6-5	CASSLGDLRSPLHF	TGTGCCAGCAGTTTGGGCGATCTTAGGTCACCCCTCCACTTT
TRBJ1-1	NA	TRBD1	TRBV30	CAWSSFSGTGEAFF	TGTGCCTGGAGTTCATTTTCGGGAACAGGGGAGGCTTTCTTT
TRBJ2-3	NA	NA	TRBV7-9	CASSFGAGTDTQYF	NA
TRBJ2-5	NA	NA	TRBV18	CASSPDQRETQYF	TGTGCCAGCTCACCCGATCAGCGAGAGACCCAGTACTTC
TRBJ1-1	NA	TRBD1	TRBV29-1	CSVPRGQTEAFF	TGCAGCGTTCCCCGGGGACAGACTGAAGCTTTCTTT
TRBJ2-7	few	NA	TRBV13	CASSPQGFEQYF	TGTGCCAGCAGCCCTCAGGGGTTCGAGCAGTACTTC
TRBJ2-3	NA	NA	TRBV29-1	CSVDPTADTQYF	TGCAGCGTTGACCCGACCGCAGATACGCAGTATTTT
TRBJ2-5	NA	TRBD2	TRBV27	CASPSQPGGTETQYF	TGTGCCAGCCCCTCCCAACCGGGGGGGACGGAGACCCAGTACTTC
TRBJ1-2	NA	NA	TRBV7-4	CASSLAGPKSYTF	TGTGCCAGCAGCTTAGCCGGACCGAAGAGCTACACCTTC
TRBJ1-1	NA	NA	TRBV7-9	CASTFTGEAFF	TGTGCCAGCACCTTTACAGGTGAAGCTTTCTTT
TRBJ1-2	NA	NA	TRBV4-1	CASSRQADNYGYTF	TGCGCCAGCAGCCGACAGGCTGACAACTATGGCTACACCTTC
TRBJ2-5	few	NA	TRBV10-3	CAISVSSGLETQYF	TGTGCCATCAGTGTTTCGAGCGGGCTGGAGACCCAGTACTTC
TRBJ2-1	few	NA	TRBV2	CASSDSSAYNEQFF	TGTGCCAGCAGTGACTCCTCGGCATATAATGAGCAGTTCTTC
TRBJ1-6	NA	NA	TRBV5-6	CASSERQTRSPLHF	TGTGCCAGCAGCGAACGACAGACGCGTTCACCCCTCCACTTT